This paragraph reports one T cell receptor beta chain. Source study methods: Reference gene primer amplification in the assay estimated nucleated cell counts. This table comes from immunoSEQ multiplex PCR, and its TCRdb copy is limited to in-frame clones, with some not included. The DNA gave D and trimming, while V, J and clone size come from that table. Of around 80,000 clones in the sample, over 65% are singletons; the top ten hold around 6%. This record comes from a study of blood T cell repertoires in COVID-19. This CDR3 comprises 15 residues. Germline lookup yields CDR1 LNHDA and CDR2 SQIVND (reference sequence). The trim removed 3 bases at V and 9 bases at J, leaving 10 bases unmatched.

Specimen: peripheral blood. The rearrangement uses TRBV19 and TRBJ2-1; the match to TRBD1 covers 8 bases. The origin of this receptor is a man in his fifties or sixties with active or convalescent COVID-19. CDR3 residues: CASSIGGQGSSEQFF. The CDR3 DNA follows: TGTGCCAGTAGTATCGGTGGACAGGGTTCGAGTGAGCAGTTCTTC.